Listed here is a single TCR beta chain. As originally analysed: The assay estimated nucleated cells by amplifying reference gene primers. Data came from immunoSEQ multiplex PCR; TCRdb stores just in-frame clones and leaves some out. The DNA gave D and trimming, while V, J and clone size come from that table. In the table there are about 180,000 clones, 75% to 90% of which are singletons. The sample comes from a study of blood T cell repertoires in COVID-19. The sequence came from a woman between 40 and 50 years old with acute COVID-19. The specimen sequenced was PBMCs or T cells enriched from blood (not recorded which).

The CDR3 bases are TGTGCCAGCAGCCAAGGAGGGCACACCATATATTTT. Its translation: CASSQGGHTIYF. The chain links TRBV3-1 (or the pseudogene TRBV3-2) to TRBJ1-3; no firm D call. V was shortened by 1 base and J by 8 bases, with 6 bases between the two germline ends. CDR1 LGHDT and CDR2 YNNKEL come from the germline V gene (reference sequence). The CDR3 is 12 residues long.